These 25 T cell receptor beta chains were sequenced from one sample in a study of blood T cell repertoires in COVID-19. The method was immunoSEQ multiplex PCR; TCRdb's version includes in-frame clones alone and lacks a portion of them. The table lists over 90,000 clones, roughly 84% of them singletons. The sequencing sample was made of peripheral blood. The source is a woman aged 60-75 years in a cohort sampled during active or convalescent COVID-19.

This chain uses TRBV6-4 with TRBJ1-6; weak D call: TRBD1 (5 bases). Germline V CDR1 and CDR2: MRHNA, SNTAGT. CDR3 length: 13 residues. Trimming removed 2 bases at V and 10 bases at J, with 9 bases between. The CDR3 loop is CASSDRGGSPLHF. The CDR3, as DNA: TGTGCCAGCAGTGACAGGGGAGGCTCACCCCTCCACTTT.

The chain joins TRBV5-1 to TRBJ1-3, with 7 bases lining up with TRBD1. The CDR3 contains 15 residues. The J segment lost 2 bases and the V segment lost 4 bases, leaving 6 bases of the junction unmatched. Germline CDR1 is SGHRS and CDR2 is YFSETQ. CDR3 nucleotide sequence: TGCGCCAGCAGCGCCGCAGGGGGGACTGGAAACACCATATATTTT. Protein product: CASSAAGGTGNTIYF.

This clone was counted a few times. V gene TRBV29-1 combines with J gene TRBJ2-1; tentative D call: TRBD2 (6 bases). The CDR3 runs 12 residues. The germline V and J ends were trimmed by 6 bases and 7 bases, with 13 bases remaining between them. From germline, CDR1 is SQVTM and CDR2 ANQGSEA. CDR3: CSVSRGRNEQFF. Here the CDR3 DNA reads TGCAGCGTCTCCCGGGGGAGGAATGAGCAGTTCTTC.

The J gene is TRBJ2-3, the V gene TRBV5-4; D possibly corresponds to TRBD2 (6 bases). Germline V gene sequence: CDR1 SGHNT, CDR2 YYREEE (reference sequence). This CDR3 is 16 amino acids long. Trimming shortened V by 2 bases and J by 3 bases, and 16 bases separated the two germline ends. Written as DNA, the CDR3 is TGTGCCAGCAGCTTACAGCTAGCGAGGGGAACAGATACGCAGTATTTT. The encoded protein is CASSLQLARGTDTQYF.

The gene calls are TRBV12-2 and TRBJ1-6; the DNA was not used to check the table's D call, TRBD1. TRBV12-2 is a listed pseudogene. This CDR3 is 16 amino acids long. The CDR3: CASRQTGPDYNSPLHF. The CDR3 nucleotides are TGTGCAAGTCGCCAGACAGGGCCTGACTATAATTCACCCCTCCACTTT.

CDR3 nucleotide sequence: TGCGCCAGCAGCGAGGACTCTTACCGCACAGATACGCAGTATTTT. Its translation is CASSEDSYRTDTQYF. The chain has TRBV5-1 and TRBJ2-3; D may be TRBD2 (5 bases). V was pared by 4 bases and J by 1 base, with 13 bases between. The CDR3 totals 15 residues. From germline, CDR1 is SGHRS and CDR2 YFSETQ.

The chain joins TRBV7-9 to TRBJ2-1; perhaps TRBD2 as D (6 bases). CDR1 and CDR2 (germline): SEHNR, FQNEAQ (reference sequence). The CDR3 totals 15 residues. V was cut by 5 bases and J by 10 bases, with 21 bases left in between. The CDR3 DNA reads TGTGCCAGCAGCCCCCGCGACCGTGAGGGAGGAGAGCAGTTCTTC. Its translation is CASSPRDREGGEQFF.

DNA for the CDR3: TGTGCCAGCACCGCGGGGGGGGGATTGAACACTGAAGCTTTCTTT. It codes for CASTAGGGLNTEAFF. The chain joins TRBV6-5 to TRBJ1-1; D is perhaps TRBD1 (5 bases). Germline V gene lookup returns CDR1 MNHEY and CDR2 SVGAGI. V gave up 7 bases and J gave up 0 bases, with 15 bases separating them. The CDR3 runs 15 residues.

The chain combines TRBV19 with TRBJ2-3, with a possible D match to TRBD2 (7 bases). The CDR3 spans 16 residues. The germline V gene has CDR1 LNHDA and CDR2 SQIVND (reference sequence). Trimming left V 7 bases short and J 5 bases short, with 22 bases between. CDR3 sequence reads: CASTPGAGALGDTQYF. CDR3 nucleotide sequence: TGTGCCAGTACCCCCGGGGCGGGGGCGCTAGGAGATACGCAGTATTTT. The full variable domain, with the rest looked up from reference TRBV19 and TRBJ2-3, is DGGITQSPKYLFRKEGQNVTLSCEQNLNHDAMYWYRQDPGQGLRLIYYSQIVNDFQKGDIAEGYSVSREKKESFPLTVTSAQKNPTAFYLCASTPGAGALGDTQYFGPGTRLTVL.

V is TRBV7-2 and J is TRBJ2-4, with D perhaps matching TRBD1 (6 bases). Trimming left V 1 base short and J 2 bases short, with 9 bases between. Germline CDR1 and CDR2: SGHTA and FQGNSA. The CDR3 has 15 residues. The DNA for the CDR3 is TGTGCCAGCAGCTTAGACAGGGCATCCAAAAACATTCAGTACTTC. Amino acids: CASSLDRASKNIQYF. The full variable domain, rest sourced from reference TRBV7-2 and TRBJ2-4, is GAGVSQSPSNKVTEKGKDVELRCDPISGHTALYWYRQSLGQGLEFLIYFQGNSAPDKSGLPSDRFSAERTGGSVSTLTIQRTQQEDSAVYLCASSLDRASKNIQYFGAGTRLSVL.

The chain combines TRBV2 with TRBJ1-5; D is unclear. The CDR3 is 15 residues long. The ends were cut back, 2 bases at V and 3 bases at J, with 11 bases in the middle. Looked up from germline, CDR1 is SNHLY and CDR2 is FYNNEI. The chain's CDR3 is CASSETTYNNQPQHF. The CDR3 nucleotides are TGTGCCAGCAGTGAAACCACTTATAACAATCAGCCCCAGCATTTT. Filled out from reference TRBV2 and TRBJ1-5, the complete variable domain reads EPEVTQTPSHQVTQMGQEVILRCVPISNHLYFYWYRQILGQKVEFLVSFYNNEISEKSEIFDDQFSVERPDGSNFTLKIRSTKLEDSAMYFCASSETTYNNQPQHFGDGTRLSIL.

The chain recombines TRBV2 with TRBJ2-5; TRBD2 matches at 14 bases. The germline V gene has CDR1 SNHLY and CDR2 FYNNEI. The CDR3 runs to 16 residues. The V and J ends lost 6 bases and 4 bases, in that order; junction bases with no gene match: 7. CDR3 in amino acids: CASRGTSGSSGETQYF. The DNA for the CDR3 is TGTGCCAGCAGGGGGACTAGCGGGAGTTCGGGAGAGACCCAGTACTTC.

Notes on this clone: This sample also contains other DNA sequences that code for the same CDR3. The V and J genes are TRBV5-1 and TRBJ2-1, with 7 bases fitting TRBD2. Trimming took 0 bases from V and 1 from J; bases not matched to a gene: 1. The CDR3 covers 15 residues. Looked up from germline, CDR1 is SGHRS and CDR2 is YFSETQ. The DNA of the CDR3 is TGCGCCAGCAGCTTGGTCGGGGGGTCCTACAATGAGCAGTTCTTC. Protein product: CASSLVGGSYNEQFF.

Written as DNA, the CDR3 is TGTGCCAGCAGCCGTCTGGGCGGCACAGATACGCAGTATTTT. This translates into CASSRLGGTDTQYF. The chain couples TRBV21-1 to TRBJ2-3; the D call of TRBD1 is as the table states it, not checked on the DNA. TRBV21-1 is a pseudogene locus. This CDR3 spans 14 amino acids.

This chain connects TRBV3-1 (or the pseudogene TRBV3-2) to TRBJ2-1; a possible D gene is TRBD1 (5 bases). Per the germline V gene, CDR1 is LGHDT and CDR2 is YNNKEL (reference sequence). V gave up 4 bases and J gave up 8 bases, with 15 bases separating them. This CDR3 is built from 14 residues. CDR3 coding DNA: TGTGCCAGCAGCCCAAGGGATTCCAGGGATGAGCAGTTCTTC. As protein: CASSPRDSRDEQFF.

The chain recombines TRBV30 with TRBJ2-1, with 10 bases that match TRBD2. The CDR3 has 16 residues. With 3 bases clipped from V and 7 bases from J, the junction kept 12 bases outside the gene matches. From germline, CDR1 is GTSNPN and CDR2 SVGIG (reference sequence). This CDR3 is CAWRALAGLARNEQFF. The CDR3 region has the DNA TGTGCCTGGAGAGCACTAGCGGGACTAGCACGGAATGAGCAGTTCTTC.

The chain carries TRBV7-3 and TRBJ2-3; D is perhaps TRBD2 (6 bases). The V gene lost 5 bases and the J gene lost 2 bases, with 17 bases spanning the gap. CDR1 is SGHTA and CDR2 is FQGTGA in the germline V gene. This CDR3 is built from 16 residues. CDR3 in amino acids: CASSLRPGLSTDTQYF. The CDR3 DNA sequence: TGTGCCAGCAGCCTACGACCGGGACTTTCCACAGATACGCAGTATTTT.

This sequence joins TRBV7-2 and TRBJ2-7, with D unresolved. Per the germline V gene, CDR1 is SGHTA and CDR2 is FQGNSA. The V and J ends lost 4 bases and 2 bases respectively, with 6 bases between them. The length of the CDR3 is 12 residues. CDR3 nucleotide sequence: TGTGCCAGCAGCTGGGCCACCTACGAGCAGTACTTC. It specifies CASSWATYEQYF.

V usage is TRBV5-1 and J usage is TRBJ2-7; 8 bases match TRBD1. V shed 4 bases, J shed 7 bases, and the junction held 10 bases outside the gene matches. In germline, CDR1 is SGHRS, CDR2 YFSETQ. The CDR3 is 14 amino acids. The CDR3 protein is CASSPLGQGDEQYF. The CDR3 nucleotides are TGCGCCAGCAGCCCACTAGGACAGGGTGATGAGCAGTACTTC.

J is TRBJ1-3 and V is TRBV10-3, with 8 bases identical to TRBD1. This CDR3 is built from 14 residues. CDR1 ENHRY and CDR2 SYGVKD come from the germline V gene. Trimming cost V 6 bases and J 5 bases; bases outside gene matches: 6. As DNA, the CDR3 is TGTGCCATCAGAGGGACAGGTACCCGAAACACCATATATTTT. It specifies CAIRGTGTRNTIYF.

This clone occurred once. CDR3 sequence (DNA): TGTGCCAGCAATTGGAGGTACGAGCAGTACTTC. This encodes CASNWRYEQYF. This chain links TRBV2 with TRBJ2-7; a weak D match, TRBD2 (5 bases). V was cut by 7 bases and J by 4 bases, with 8 bases left in between. Germline values: CDR1 SNHLY, CDR2 FYNNEI. CDR3 size: 11 residues.

This clone was detected only a few times. This chain joins TRBV6-1 and TRBJ2-7, with 9 bases fitting TRBD2. V lost 0 bases, J lost 6 bases, and 12 bases stayed unmatched. The germline gives CDR1 MNHNS, CDR2 SASEGT. This CDR3 contains 17 residues. The CDR3 loop reads CASSEAPRGGRAGEQYF. As DNA, the CDR3 is TGTGCCAGCAGTGAAGCCCCGAGAGGCGGGAGGGCGGGCGAGCAGTACTTC.

This chain joins TRBV6-5 and TRBJ2-1; 13 bases match TRBD2. The germline gives CDR1 MNHEY, CDR2 SVGAGI. There are 15 residues in the CDR3. The V and J ends lost 6 bases and 6 bases, in that order; junction bases with no gene match: 5. This chain's CDR3 is CASRILAGGPNEQFF. DNA for the CDR3: TGTGCCAGCAGGATACTAGCGGGGGGGCCCAATGAGCAGTTCTTC.

The chain is built from TRBV5-6 and TRBJ1-3; the match to TRBD1 covers 7 bases. The V and J ends lost 4 bases and 4 bases, in that order; junction bases with no gene match: 5. The CDR3 consists of 14 residues. Germline V gene sequence: CDR1 SGHDT, CDR2 YYEEEE. The CDR3 loop reads CASSPKDRGNTIYF. In DNA, the CDR3 is TGTGCCAGCAGCCCGAAGGACAGGGGAAACACCATATATTTT.

The chain combines TRBV6-5 with TRBJ2-5; TRBD2 matches 9 bases. V lost 6 bases and J lost 7; bases outside the gene matches: 12. Germline V CDR1 and CDR2: MNHEY, SVGAGI. The CDR3 totals 15 residues. The CDR3 reads CASSETSGYVGTQYF. The DNA of the CDR3 is TGTGCCAGCAGCGAGACTAGCGGTTATGTGGGGACCCAGTACTTC.